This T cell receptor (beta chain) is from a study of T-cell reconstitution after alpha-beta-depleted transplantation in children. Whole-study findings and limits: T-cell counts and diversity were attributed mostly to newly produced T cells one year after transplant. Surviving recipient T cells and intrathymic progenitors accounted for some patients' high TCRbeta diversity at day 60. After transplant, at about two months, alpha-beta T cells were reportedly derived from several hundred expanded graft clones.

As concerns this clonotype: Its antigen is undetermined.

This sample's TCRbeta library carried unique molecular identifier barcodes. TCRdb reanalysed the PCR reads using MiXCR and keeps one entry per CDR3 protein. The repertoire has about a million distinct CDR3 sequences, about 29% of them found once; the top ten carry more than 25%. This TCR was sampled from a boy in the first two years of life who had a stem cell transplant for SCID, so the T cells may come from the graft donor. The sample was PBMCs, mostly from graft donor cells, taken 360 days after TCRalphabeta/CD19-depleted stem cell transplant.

The CDR3 sequence is CASRTGTGSHEQYF. In nucleotides, the CDR3 is TGCGCCAGCAGAACCGGGACAGGGTCGCACGAGCAGTACTTC. This chain connects TRBV5-1 to TRBJ2-7; 9 bases match TRBD1. This CDR3 region has 14 residues. The V segment lost 5 bases and the J segment 5 bases; nucleotides outside the gene matches: 8. Germline-derived CDR1 and CDR2 are SGHRS and YFSETQ. Complete variable domain (other parts from reference TRBV5-1 and TRBJ2-7): KAGVTQTPRYLIKTRGQQVTLSCSPISGHRSVSWYQQTPGQGLQFLFEYFSETQRNKGNFPGRFSGRQFSNSRSEMNVSTLELGDSALYLCASRTGTGSHEQYFGPGTRLTVT.